The 32 T cell receptor beta chains presented below share a single source sample, sequenced in a study of radiation and T cells in renal cell carcinoma. Some clones are missing from TCRdb's copy, which holds only in-frame ones; the method was immunoSEQ multiplex PCR. Among roughly 64,000 clones listed, approximately 80% were seen once. The time point here: blood 4 weeks post-SBRT, at nephrectomy. Noted treatment: 15 Gy SBRT to primary tumor, nephrectomy 4 weeks later. The starting material was blood, obtained from a patient whose treatment included radiotherapy and nephrectomy. The receptor set was obtained from a man aged 60 to 69 with renal cell carcinoma.

J is TRBJ2-2 and V is TRBV5-3, with TRBD1 matching over 7 bases. TRBV5-3 is an ORF, with its function uncertain. The CDR3 totals 15 residues. Trimming at V came to 2 bases and at J to 1 base, leaving 2 bases not matched to a gene. DNA for the CDR3: TGTGCCAGAAGCTTACAGGGGCGGAACACCGGGGAGCTGTTTTTT. Residues: CARSLQGRNTGELFF.

The V gene is TRBV6-6, the J gene TRBJ1-2; D may be TRBD1 (5 bases). CDR1 is MNHNY, CDR2 SVGAGI, per germline (reference sequence). The CDR3 has 15 amino acids. Trimming cost V 1 base and J 3 bases, with 12 bases left between them. CDR3 residues: CASSYLGGSDYGYTF. The CDR3 nucleotides read TGTGCCAGCAGTTACTTGGGGGGTTCCGACTATGGCTACACCTTC.

V and J are TRBV28 and TRBJ1-2, with no clear D. CDR3 length equals 12 residues. V lost 1 base to trimming and J lost 6 bases, with 6 bases between them. The germline V gene encodes CDR1 MDHEN and CDR2 SYDVKM. CDR3 sequence reads: CASSLSADGYTF. The CDR3 DNA is TGTGCCAGCAGTTTATCAGCCGATGGCTACACCTTC.

The chain employs TRBV12-2 and TRBJ1-2; the D call of TRBD1 is as the table states it, not checked on the DNA. TRBV12-2 constitutes a pseudogene. CDR3 length equals 18 residues. The CDR3 region has the DNA TGTGCAAGTCGCTTGTCAGGGGACAGAACCTCATTTAACTATGGCTACACCTTC. As protein: CASRLSGDRTSFNYGYTF.

The chain uses TRBV7-6 and TRBJ2-1; 11 bases line up with TRBD2. CDR3 length equals 15 residues. The junction had 6 bases not matched to a gene; V was cut back by 7 bases and J by 4 bases. Germline CDR1 reads SGHVS; CDR2 reads FNYEAQ. CDR3 sequence reads: CASTKLAGDYNEQFF. CDR3 in DNA: TGTGCCAGCACCAAACTAGCGGGGGATTACAATGAGCAGTTCTTC.

This chain uses TRBV11-2 with TRBJ2-3; TRBD1 might be the D (7 bases). Germline CDR1 reads SGHAT; CDR2 reads FQNNGV. CDR3 size: 16 residues. With 0 bases removed from V and 1 base from J, the gap between germline ends came to 11 bases. The CDR3 spells CASSLERDSRTDTQYF. Written as DNA, the CDR3 is TGTGCCAGCAGCTTAGAGCGGGACAGTCGCACAGATACGCAGTATTTT.

The chain recombines TRBV20-1 with TRBJ2-1, with no clear D. Germline CDR1 is DFQATT and CDR2 is SNEGSKA (reference sequence). Trimming shortened V by 7 bases and J by 10 bases, and 14 bases separated the two germline ends. This CDR3 has 11 amino acids. The CDR3 protein is CSGSTYDEQFF. CDR3 sequence (DNA): TGCAGTGGATCAACGTATGACGAGCAGTTCTTC.

CDR3 sequence (DNA): TGTGCCAGCAGCGTACGCCAGGATCAAGAGACCCAGTACTTC. Translation gives CASSVRQDQETQYF. The V call is TRBV9, the J call TRBJ2-5; D gene unclear. Germline-derived CDR1 and CDR2 are SGDLS and YYNGEE. V was cut by 1 base and J by 2 bases, with 9 bases left in between. The CDR3 has 14 amino acids.

The chain combines TRBV7-9 with TRBJ1-1; D remains ambiguous. The CDR3 covers 14 residues. Germline CDR1 reads SEHNR; CDR2 reads FQNEAQ (reference sequence). Trimming cost V 4 bases and J 0 bases, with 9 bases left between them. The CDR3 sequence: CASSSTGMNTEAFF. Written as DNA, the CDR3 is TGTGCCAGCAGCTCGACGGGTATGAACACTGAAGCTTTCTTT.

This rearrangement joins TRBV4-3 to TRBJ2-7; D unresolved. Germline values: CDR1 LGHNA, CDR2 YSLEER. Trimming left V 0 bases short and J 3 bases short, with 21 bases between. This CDR3 is built from 18 residues. DNA for the CDR3: TGCGCCAGCAGCCAAGAGCGGTCAGGACCATCCTGGGGCTACGAGCAGTACTTC. This gives the protein CASSQERSGPSWGYEQYF.

The chain joins TRBV19 to TRBJ1-5; D possibly corresponds to TRBD1 (5 bases). V was trimmed by 10 bases and J by 6 bases, leaving 13 bases between them. Germline-derived CDR1 and CDR2 are LNHDA and SQIVND (reference sequence). The CDR3 is made up of 12 amino acids. CDR3 sequence reads: CATGGGVQPQHF. In nucleotides, the CDR3 is TGTGCCACCGGGGGAGGGGTTCAGCCCCAGCATTTT.

The chain combines TRBV29-1 with TRBJ1-5, with D unclear. This CDR3 has 13 residues. V dropped 4 bases and J dropped 0 bases, with 7 bases sitting between them. Germline CDR1 reads SQVTM; CDR2 reads ANQGSEA. The CDR3 protein is CSVVWGSNQPQHF. Here the CDR3 DNA reads TGCAGCGTTGTATGGGGTAGCAATCAGCCCCAGCATTTT.

The chain employs TRBV19 and TRBJ2-1, with a weak D call TRBD2 (6 bases). This CDR3 region has 15 residues. Trimming took 3 bases from V and 0 from J, leaving 9 bases between them. Germline V lookup: CDR1 LNHDA, CDR2 SQIVND (reference sequence). The CDR3 region is CASSIVLASYNEQFF. DNA for the CDR3: TGTGCCAGTAGTATTGTACTAGCCTCCTACAATGAGCAGTTCTTC.

This clone was counted once. The chain has TRBV9 and TRBJ2-3; 10 bases match TRBD2. The CDR3 is 15 residues long. After removal of 4 bases from V and 3 bases from J, the junction contained 5 bases not matched to a gene. Germline lookup yields CDR1 SGDLS and CDR2 YYNGEE. CDR3 DNA: TGTGCCAGCAGCACGGTAGCGGGAGGAACAGATACGCAGTATTTT. It specifies CASSTVAGGTDTQYF.

The chain couples TRBV29-1 to TRBJ2-5, with 9 bases that match TRBD1. This CDR3 comprises 14 residues. CDR1 and CDR2 (germline): SQVTM, ANQGSEA. The V gene end was trimmed by 6 bases and the J gene end by 4 bases; junction bases not matched to a gene: 9. The CDR3: CSVTGTGKGETQYF. CDR3 coding DNA: TGCAGCGTGACCGGGACAGGGAAGGGAGAGACCCAGTACTTC. Full variable domain (remainder filled in from reference TRBV29-1 and TRBJ2-5): SAVISQKPSRDICQRGTSLTIQCQVDSQVTMMFWYRQQPGQSLTLIATANQGSEATYESGFVIDKFPISRPNLTFSTLTVSNMSPEDSSIYLCSVTGTGKGETQYFGPGTRLLVL.

The chain joins TRBV2 to TRBJ2-1, with TRBD1 identical over 7 bases. Germline V lookup: CDR1 SNHLY, CDR2 FYNNEI. The CDR3 has 15 amino acids. J was trimmed by 2 bases and V by 6 bases; bases with no gene match: 7. CDR3: CASSKQGPAYNEQFF. The DNA for the CDR3 is TGTGCCAGCAGCAAACAGGGGCCCGCCTACAATGAGCAGTTCTTC.

In DNA form, the CDR3 reads TGCGCCAGCAGCTTGTGGGCTAGCGGGAGCCGGGGGGAGCAGTTCTTC. Translated: CASSLWASGSRGEQFF. The rearrangement links TRBV5-1 to TRBJ2-1; 10 nucleotides line up with TRBD2. The CDR3 sequence is 16 residues long. The J segment lost 10 bases and the V segment lost 1 base, leaving 11 bases of the junction unmatched. CDR1 is SGHRS, CDR2 YFSETQ, per germline.

The genes are TRBV7-8 and TRBJ2-7; no definite D call. Trimming shortened V by 1 base and J by 7 bases, and 11 bases separated the two germline ends. The V gene's germline CDR1 is SGHVS and CDR2 FQNEAQ. This CDR3 contains 13 residues. CDR3 loop: CASSLVWAPEQYF. CDR3 DNA: TGTGCCAGCAGCTTAGTATGGGCCCCGGAGCAGTACTTC.

Details on this clone: A junction boundary mismatches the germline segment, possibly from a read error. This sequence joins TRBV4-3 and TRBJ2-7, with D perhaps matching TRBD1 (5 bases). This CDR3 is 14 amino acids long. Germline assignment: CDR1 LGHNA and CDR2 YSLEER. The CDR3 DNA reads TGCGCCAGCAGCCCAGGGTTCCCCTCCCACGAGCAGTACTTC. Its protein product is CASSPGFPSHEQYF.

The chain carries TRBV5-1 and TRBJ2-3; 10 nucleotides line up with TRBD2. CDR1 and CDR2 (germline): SGHRS, YFSETQ. V trimming: 1 base; J trimming: 5 bases; junction bases outside the gene matches: 1. The length of the CDR3 is 14 residues. The CDR3 DNA is TGCGCCAGCAGCTTGACTAGCGGGGTAGATACGCAGTATTTT. This gives the protein CASSLTSGVDTQYF.

The chain has TRBV10-1 and TRBJ2-7, with 9 bases matching TRBD1. Unmatched junction bases numbered 5, after V lost 3 bases and J lost 5 bases. Germline V gene data show CDR1 as WNHNN and CDR2 as SYGVQD (reference sequence). There are 14 residues in the CDR3. CDR3 sequence: CASSEGTGLHEQYF. The CDR3 nucleotides are TGCGCCAGCAGTGAAGGGACAGGGCTTCACGAGCAGTACTTC.

The V gene is TRBV7-3, the J gene TRBJ1-1; unclear D gene. The CDR3 has 16 residues. Germline CDR1 and CDR2: SGHTA and FQGTGA. The ends were cut back, 2 bases at V and 1 base at J, with 14 bases in the middle. The DNA of the CDR3 is TGTGCCAGCAGCTTAGAGGTCGCACGGACGAACACTGAAGCTTTCTTT. It codes for CASSLEVARTNTEAFF.

This chain uses TRBV10-3 with TRBJ2-1, with 10 bases identical to TRBD2. The CDR3 totals 15 residues. The V segment lost 3 bases and the J segment 7 bases; nucleotides outside the gene matches: 6. Germline lookup yields CDR1 ENHRY and CDR2 SYGVKD. CDR3 sequence (DNA): TGTGCCATCAGTGACGGTCTAGCGGGAGAGAATGAGCAGTTCTTC. Translating gives CAISDGLAGENEQFF.

V and J are TRBV10-3 and TRBJ2-5, with TRBD1 identical over 9 bases. The CDR3 runs 16 residues. V lost 3 bases and J lost 5; bases outside the gene matches: 10. Per germline, CDR1 ENHRY and CDR2 SYGVKD. CDR3 loop: CAISDDGDRVIETQYF. CDR3 nucleotides: TGTGCCATCAGTGATGATGGGGACAGGGTTATCGAGACCCAGTACTTC.

The chain has TRBV30 and TRBJ2-5; 9 nucleotides line up with TRBD2. CDR1 is GTSNPN, CDR2 SVGIG, per germline (reference sequence). The CDR3 extends over 15 amino acids. With V trimmed by 0 bases and J by 3 bases, 5 bases remained unmatched. The CDR3 region has the DNA TGTGCCTGGAGTGTATGGGCGGGAGGGAAAGAGACCCAGTACTTC. Its protein is CAWSVWAGGKETQYF. The full variable domain, its missing parts supplied by reference TRBV30 and TRBJ2-5, is SQTIHQWPATLVQPVGSPLSLECTVEGTSNPNLYWYRQAAGRGLQLLFYSVGIGQISSEVPQNLSASRPQDRQFILSSKKLLLSDSGFYLCAWSVWAGGKETQYFGPGTRLLVL.

The CDR3 nucleotides read TGTGCCAGCAGCTTAGATCAAGTGAACACTGAAGCTTTCTTT. It translates to CASSLDQVNTEAFF. The chain employs TRBV7-2 and TRBJ1-1; D remains unclear. V was trimmed by 1 base and J by 0 bases, leaving 6 bases between them. This CDR3 has 14 amino acids. Germline V gives CDR1 SGHTA, CDR2 FQGNSA.

There are a few counts of this clone. At one of its ends the junction is not consistent with the germline gene, which may arise from a read error. The rearrangement uses TRBV30 and TRBJ1-1; the D is unclear. The CDR3 is 12 residues long. CDR1 is GTSNPN and CDR2 is SVGIG in the germline V gene (reference sequence). This CDR3 reads CAWSSMKTEAFF. The CDR3 region has the DNA TGTGCCTGGAGTTCAATGAAAACTGAAGCTTTCTTT.

This chain joins TRBV28 and TRBJ2-5; D is tentatively TRBD1 or TRBD2 (5 bases each). Trimming stripped 6 bases from V and 4 bases from J, with 15 bases between. There are 14 residues in the CDR3. In germline, CDR1 is MDHEN, CDR2 SYDVKM. The CDR3, as DNA: TGTGCCAGCAGACTTACAGGAGGAGCAGAGACCCAGTACTTC. This sequence encodes CASRLTGGAETQYF.

The chain links TRBV6-5 to TRBJ2-7; 7 nucleotides align to TRBD1. This CDR3 region has 14 residues. V shed 5 bases and J 4 bases; nucleotides not matched to a gene: 8. Germline CDR1 MNHEY, CDR2 SVGAGI. CDR3 amino acids: CASSRDSRQYEQYF. The DNA for the CDR3 is TGTGCCAGCAGTCGGGACAGCCGACAATACGAGCAGTACTTC.

The rearrangement joins TRBV30 to TRBJ1-6, with D possibly TRBD1 on 5 matching bases. Germline V gene sequence: CDR1 GTSNPN, CDR2 SVGIG (reference sequence). V was shortened by 0 bases and J by 9 bases, with 12 bases between the two germline ends. This CDR3 spans 14 amino acids. The CDR3 loop is CAWSVQGASSPLHF. In DNA, the CDR3 is TGTGCCTGGAGTGTTCAGGGAGCAAGTTCACCCCTCCACTTT.

This chain connects TRBV30 to TRBJ2-1; TRBD2 matches at 8 bases. The V gene's germline CDR1 is GTSNPN and CDR2 SVGIG (reference sequence). Unmatched junction bases numbered 10, after V lost 5 bases and J lost 7 bases. This CDR3 spans 14 amino acids. As DNA, the CDR3 is TGTGCCTGGGTCGGGAGGGGAGATTGGAATGAGCAGTTCTTC. It specifies CAWVGRGDWNEQFF.

The chain carries TRBV6-1 and TRBJ1-1; 8 bases agree with TRBD1. This CDR3 contains 14 residues. With V trimmed by 4 bases and J by 0 bases, 1 base remained unmatched. The germline CDR1 and CDR2 sequences are MNHNS and SASEGT. The CDR3: CASSGGQVNTEAFF. CDR3 sequence (DNA): TGTGCCAGCAGTGGGGGACAGGTGAACACTGAAGCTTTCTTT.